What follows are 14 T cell receptor beta chains derived from one specimen sequenced in a study of cytomegalovirus exposure and HLA in healthy donors. A multiplex PCR was run with 60 Vbeta primers and 13 Jbeta primers. Sequencing used immunoSEQ multiplex PCR; TCRdb keeps in-frame clones, though not all of them. The sample includes 200,000 to 250,000 clones, around 80% seen only once; the top ten take around 8.6%. The sequenced material came from PBMCs. The receptors originated from a woman in her sixties in good health and CMV-seropositive.

CDR3 in DNA: TGTGCCAGCTCACCGTCGGTTTTAGCGGATACCTACGAGCAGTACTTC. This translates into CASSPSVLADTYEQYF. This sequence joins TRBV18 and TRBJ2-7; TRBD2 might be the D (6 bases). Germline V gene sequence: CDR1 KGHSH, CDR2 LQKENI. The CDR3 extends over 16 amino acids. V lost 3 bases and J 2 bases, leaving 17 bases between the germline ends.

The chain links TRBV5-4 to TRBJ2-7; D possibly corresponds to TRBD2 (6 bases). This CDR3 comprises 15 residues. The V end lost 4 bases, the J end lost 7 bases, and 21 bases lay between the germline ends. Looked up from germline, CDR1 is SGHNT and CDR2 is YYREEE (reference sequence). The CDR3 reads CASSERGRSIGEQYF. The CDR3 nucleotides are TGTGCCAGCAGCGAGCGTGGGAGGAGTATTGGGGAGCAGTACTTC.

The chain links TRBV6-4 to TRBJ2-1, with 7 bases that match TRBD1. V trimming: 4 bases; J trimming: 4 bases; junction bases outside the gene matches: 4. Germline loops: CDR1 MRHNA, CDR2 SNTAGT. The CDR3 spans 14 residues. The CDR3 sequence is CASSVGTAYNEQFF. DNA of the CDR3: TGTGCCAGCAGTGTCGGGACAGCTTACAATGAGCAGTTCTTC.

This chain uses TRBV5-6 with TRBJ1-3; TRBD1 is a possible D gene (6 bases). V was pared by 4 bases and J by 4 bases, with 9 bases between. This CDR3 comprises 13 residues. The V gene's germline CDR1 is SGHDT and CDR2 YYEEEE. CDR3 region: CASSLDRGNTIYF. The CDR3 coding sequence is TGTGCCAGCAGCCTTGACAGGGGAAACACCATATATTTT.

This rearrangement joins TRBV6-1 to TRBJ1-1, with D perhaps matching TRBD1 (5 bases). Trimming left V 7 bases short and J 8 bases short, with 14 bases between. The CDR3 covers 12 residues. The V gene's germline CDR1 is MNHNS and CDR2 SASEGT. The CDR3 sequence is CASMGQVDEAFF. CDR3 coding DNA: TGTGCCAGCATGGGGCAGGTCGACGAAGCTTTCTTT.

The chain combines TRBV14 with TRBJ2-5, with 9 bases that match TRBD1. V shed 9 bases and J 12 bases; nucleotides not matched to a gene: 5. The germline V gene encodes CDR1 SGHDN and CDR2 FVKESK. The CDR3 loop spans 10 amino acids. The DNA of the CDR3 is TGTGCCAGAAACCGGGACAGGGAGTACTTC. Translating gives CARNRDREYF.

V and J are TRBV7-9 and TRBJ2-7; 8 bases are shared with TRBD1. V trimming: 5 bases; J trimming: 1 base; junction bases outside the gene matches: 7. Germline lookup yields CDR1 SEHNR and CDR2 FQNEAQ (reference sequence). This CDR3 contains 15 residues. DNA of the CDR3: TGTGCCAGCAGCCTGGGACAGGCCCTATCCTACGAGCAGTACTTC. This gives the protein CASSLGQALSYEQYF.

The chain employs TRBV4-1 and TRBJ2-2; 13 nucleotides agree with TRBD2. The V gene end was trimmed by 5 bases and the J gene end by 5 bases; junction bases not matched to a gene: 8. CDR3 length equals 17 residues. Germline-derived CDR1 and CDR2 are MGHRA and YSYEKL. For the CDR3, the DNA is TGCGCCAGCAGCTCGGGACTAGCGGGAATAGAGACCGGGGAGCTGTTTTTT. It codes for CASSSGLAGIETGELFF.

V is TRBV12-5 and J is TRBJ2-1, with D possibly matching TRBD2 (6 bases). V was shortened by 3 bases and J by 4 bases, with 7 bases between the two germline ends. The CDR3 totals 13 residues. CDR1 and CDR2 (germline): LGHNT, FRNRAP. The CDR3, as DNA: TGTGCTAGTGGTTTAGGAGGGTACAATGAGCAGTTCTTC. It translates to CASGLGGYNEQFF. Full variable domain (remainder filled in from reference TRBV12-5 and TRBJ2-1): DARVTQTPRHKVTEMGQEVTMRCQPILGHNTVFWYRQTMMQGLELLAYFRNRAPLDDSGMPKDRFSAEMPDATLATLKIQPSEPRDSAVYFCASGLGGYNEQFFGPGTRLTVL.

The sample holds a few counts of this clone. The chain links TRBV28 to TRBJ2-7; 8 positions match TRBD1. Germline V gene lookup returns CDR1 MDHEN and CDR2 SYDVKM. CDR3 length: 14 residues. The ends lost 4 bases at V and 3 bases at J; junction bases unmatched: 5. CDR3 in amino acids: CASSSTGVGYEQYF. CDR3 coding DNA: TGTGCCAGCAGTTCGACAGGGGTGGGCTACGAGCAGTACTTC.

The chain is built from TRBV28 and TRBJ2-7; D ambiguous. Trimming took 3 bases from V and 6 from J, leaving 9 bases between them. This CDR3 has 12 amino acids. From germline, CDR1 is MDHEN and CDR2 SYDVKM. CDR3 DNA sequence: TGTGCCAGCAGTTTGTCGGCAGGCGAGCAGTACTTC. This codes for CASSLSAGEQYF.

In this sample, this clone turned up a few times. The genes are TRBV29-1 and TRBJ1-5, with a tentative D call TRBD1 (6 bases). The germline V and J ends were trimmed by 5 bases and 11 bases, with 19 bases remaining between them. Germline V gene sequence: CDR1 SQVTM, CDR2 ANQGSEA. CDR3 size: 13 residues. DNA for the CDR3: TGCAGCGTTAGACAGGACCCGAGGGGGACCCAGCATTTT. This gives the protein CSVRQDPRGTQHF. The full variable domain, rest sourced from reference TRBV29-1 and TRBJ1-5, is SAVISQKPSRDICQRGTSLTIQCQVDSQVTMMFWYRQQPGQSLTLIATANQGSEATYESGFVIDKFPISRPNLTFSTLTVSNMSPEDSSIYLCSVRQDPRGTQHFGDGTRLSIL.

V is TRBV7-9 and J is TRBJ2-1, with a weak D call TRBD1 (6 bases). Trimming pared 1 base from V and 9 bases from J, leaving 13 bases between. The CDR3 extends over 14 amino acids. Germline assignment: CDR1 SEHNR and CDR2 FQNEAQ (reference sequence). CDR3 DNA sequence: TGTGCCAGCAGCTTAGAGGCAGAAGGGGGTGAGCAGTTCTTC. This sequence encodes CASSLEAEGGEQFF.

The chain links TRBV5-1 to TRBJ1-5; D may be TRBD1 (5 bases). The CDR3 contains 15 residues. V gave up 0 bases and J gave up 4 bases, with 11 bases separating them. Germline CDR1 reads SGHRS; CDR2 reads YFSETQ. CDR3 DNA: TGCGCCAGCAGCTTGGTTCCAGGGAAGAATCAGCCCCAGCATTTT. Residues: CASSLVPGKNQPQHF.